The clone carrying this T cell receptor (beta chain) occurred a few times. This entry belongs to a study of blood T cell repertoires in COVID-19. Overall study: Specimens from acute and convalescent COVID-19 originated in the United States, Italy and Spain.

Germline CDR1 and CDR2: KGHSH and LQKENI. Trimming took 2 bases from V and 0 from J; bases not matched to a gene: 5. The CDR3 is 16 amino acids. Before being deemed recovered, Cohort 3 donors had two negative PCRs, clearance, or symptom resolution. As handled by the study authors: Amplification with reference gene primers provided the estimates of nucleated cell counts. Libraries were prepared by immunoSEQ multiplex PCR; TCRdb keeps only in-frame clonotypes and omits some of them. D and trimming were read from the DNA, whereas the V and J calls and clone size are those reported in that table. Of some 320,000 clones listed, roughly nine tenths are singletons.

The chain is built from TRBV18 and TRBJ2-7; 9 positions agree with TRBD1. Specimen: PBMCs or T cells enriched from blood (not recorded which). This sequence originates from a man between 60 and 75 years old who had recovered from COVID-19. The CDR3 is CASSPRYRGHSYEQYF. The DNA for the CDR3 is TGTGCCAGCTCACCAAGATACAGGGGGCACTCCTACGAGCAGTACTTC.